Detailed here is one T cell receptor (beta chain). Its cognate antigen is unknown. These data are taken from a study of cytomegalovirus exposure and HLA in healthy donors. The study, taken as a whole, reports: Later analysis indicated greater clonal expansion among HLA-associated TCR beta chains than among equally common other chains. The authors judged a highly shared variant cluster likely a sequencing artifact. Per a prior analysis, the majority of TCR beta V segments were productive roughly 87% or roughly 30% of the time.

The CDR3 runs 14 residues. Per the germline V gene, CDR1 is MDHEN and CDR2 is SYDVKM. J gave up 0 bases and V 10 bases, and 8 bases lay outside the gene matches. Primers included in the PCR were 60 Vbeta and 13 Jbeta primers. The table came from immunoSEQ multiplex PCR; TCRdb's copy has only in-frame clones and leaves some out. The sample consists of roughly 200,000 clones, 75% of them appearing once. This rearrangement joins TRBV28 to TRBJ1-2; 7 nucleotides align to TRBD1. The source is a male donor in good health and CMV-seronegative. The sample taken for sequencing was PBMCs. Here the CDR3 DNA reads TGTGCCACCAAAACAGGGGCCGCTAACTATGGCTACACCTTC. It yields the protein CATKTGAANYGYTF.